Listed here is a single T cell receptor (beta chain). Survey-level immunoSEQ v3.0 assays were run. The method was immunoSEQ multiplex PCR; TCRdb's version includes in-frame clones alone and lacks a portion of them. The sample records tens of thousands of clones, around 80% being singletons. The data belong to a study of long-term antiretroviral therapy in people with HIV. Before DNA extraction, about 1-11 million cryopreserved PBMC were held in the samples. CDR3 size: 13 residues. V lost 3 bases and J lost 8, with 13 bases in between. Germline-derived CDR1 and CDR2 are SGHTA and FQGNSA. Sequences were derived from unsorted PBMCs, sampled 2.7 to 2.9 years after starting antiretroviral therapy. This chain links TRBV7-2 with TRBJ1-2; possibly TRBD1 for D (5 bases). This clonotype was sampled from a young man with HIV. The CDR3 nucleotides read TGTGCCAGCAGCTTGGGACCGCCCTCAGGCTACACCTTC. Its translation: CASSLGPPSGYTF.